Below, 6 T cell receptor beta chains from the same sample are listed, as sequenced in a study of blood T cells in healthy people across ages. Next came a second PCR, run for about 7 to 11 cycles, which used a sample-barcoded 5' primer along with a J-beta primer mix. A single record per CDR3 protein comes from TCRdb applying MiXCR to the 5' RACE reads. The profile shows some 760,000 distinct CDR3 sequences, 20% to 25% of them singletons. These sequences were also reported in another study, on T cells of mothers and their children.

The material sequenced was blood. All receptors derive from a boy aged 10-17 years in good health.

The chain employs TRBV29-1 and TRBJ2-7; TRBD1 aligns across 7 bases. Germline CDR1 reads SQVTM; CDR2 reads ANQGSEA. V dropped 1 base and J dropped 0; count of bases not matched to a gene: 6. There are 15 residues in the CDR3. The CDR3 nucleotides are TGCAGCGTTGAAGTTTCGACAGGGAACTCCTACGAGCAGTACTTC. Its protein product is CSVEVSTGNSYEQYF.

This clonotype was seen more than once but under ten times. This sequence joins TRBV29-1 and TRBJ1-2; D is unclear. V lost 2 bases and J 1 base, leaving 11 bases between the germline ends. Germline V gene lookup returns CDR1 SQVTM and CDR2 ANQGSEA. The CDR3 is 14 residues long. The CDR3 loop reads CSVEPRTDNYGYTF. The DNA of the CDR3 is TGCAGCGTTGAACCTAGGACTGATAACTATGGCTACACCTTC.

The chain uses TRBV7-3 and TRBJ1-3; D is uncertain. Germline V CDR1 and CDR2: SGHTA, FQGTGA. This CDR3 contains 11 residues. With 7 bases removed from V and 3 bases from J, the gap between germline ends came to 4 bases. The CDR3: CASILGNTIYF. As DNA, the CDR3 is TGTGCCAGCATCCTTGGAAACACCATATATTTT.

V gene TRBV24-1 combines with J gene TRBJ1-2; TRBD1 matches at 7 bases. This CDR3 spans 14 amino acids. Trimming took 4 bases from V and 3 from J; bases not matched to a gene: 4. Germline loops: CDR1 KGHDR, CDR2 SFDVKD. CDR3 sequence: CATSDRTGDYGYTF. The CDR3 DNA is TGTGCCACCAGTGACCGAACAGGGGACTATGGCTACACCTTC.

The rearrangement joins TRBV13 to TRBJ2-7; D might be TRBD2 (5 bases). Trimming removed 4 bases at V and 5 bases at J, with 15 bases between. The CDR3 covers 14 residues. Germline CDR1 reads PRHDT; CDR2 reads FYEKMQ (reference sequence). The CDR3 coding sequence is TGTGCCAGCAGCTCGACTGGGAGCTCGAACGAGCAGTACTTC. This translates into CASSSTGSSNEQYF.

V is TRBV10-3 and J is TRBJ2-2, with 7 positions matching TRBD2. CDR1 ENHRY and CDR2 SYGVKD come from the germline V gene. The length of the CDR3 is 14 residues. Losses at the gene ends were 4 bases for V and 3 bases for J; bases not matched to a gene: 2. The CDR3 protein is CAISGTSDTGELFF. DNA of the CDR3: TGTGCCATCAGTGGGACTAGTGACACCGGGGAGCTGTTTTTT.